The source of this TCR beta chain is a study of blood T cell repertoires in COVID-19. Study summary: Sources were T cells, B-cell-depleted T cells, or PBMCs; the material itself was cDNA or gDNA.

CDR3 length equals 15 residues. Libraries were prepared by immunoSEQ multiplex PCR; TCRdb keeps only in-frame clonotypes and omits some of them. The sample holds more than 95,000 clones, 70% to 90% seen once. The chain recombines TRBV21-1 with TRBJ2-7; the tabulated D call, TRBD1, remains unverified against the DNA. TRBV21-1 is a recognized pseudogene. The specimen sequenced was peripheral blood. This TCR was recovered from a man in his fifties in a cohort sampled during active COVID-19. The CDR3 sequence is CASSNHRAQTYEQYF. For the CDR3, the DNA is TGTGCCAGCAGTAACCACAGGGCTCAGACCTACGAGCAGTACTTC.